This record looks at one T cell receptor beta chain sequence and its context. The data are from a study of shared clonotypes between healthy human individuals. Per the germline V gene, CDR1 is MNHEY and CDR2 is SMNVEV (reference sequence). V was clipped by 5 bases and J by 6 bases, with 17 bases between them. The CDR3 extends over 14 amino acids. As processed by the authors: ImmunoSEQ only sent back junction sequences with no quality scores, so filtering was done differently. Profiled with immunoSEQ multiplex PCR; TCRdb holds only in-frame clones, not every one. V and J calls and clone size are copied from that table; D and trimming were computed from the DNA. The repertoire consists of about 1.5 million clones, with roughly 96% occurring once and the leading ten covering 1.2%.

The receptor's source is a man aged 25 to 45 in good health. V usage is TRBV27 and J usage is TRBJ2-7, with a possible D match to TRBD2 (5 bases). Sequencing input: naive CD4+ T cells sorted from blood. The subset here: CD45RA+ positively selected. In DNA form, the CDR3 reads TGTGCCAGCAGTGTCATCGTGGGAGTCGGCGAGCAGTACTTC. Translation: CASSVIVGVGEQYF.